The present entry profiles one T cell receptor (beta chain) with its context. No antigen is known for it. Researchers took RNA transcripts and amplified the TCR beta CDR3 regions from them. When the TCR CDR3 underwent first-round RT-PCR, the HTBI primer set was used. TCRdb re-analysed the multiplex PCR reads in MiXCR, keeping a single row per CDR3 protein. The data contain about half a million distinct CDR3 sequences, about 16% of them singletons. This specimen belongs to a study of T cells in Graves' hyperthyroidism and ophthalmopathy. Overall study: Peripheral blood collection took place at initial diagnosis, before any treatment. General study points: Most clonotypes expanded in thyroid above 0.001 were likewise present in blood.

Ophthalmopathy patients had Clinical Activity Score at least 3, NOSPECS grade at least 4, duration under 3 months. Using roughly 9.4 ml of fresh peripheral blood, PBMCs were prepared. With 1 base clipped from V and 4 bases from J, the junction kept 16 bases outside the gene matches. Germline V gives CDR1 SGHAT, CDR2 FQNNGV. The CDR3 sequence is 19 residues long. The TCR comes from a woman under 40 with Graves' ophthalmopathy. The sequenced material came from blood. J is TRBJ2-1 and V is TRBV11-2, with 7 bases matching TRBD2. CDR3 protein: CASSLGDLEGGSRYNEQFF. In DNA form, the CDR3 reads TGTGCCAGCAGCTTAGGGGACCTAGAAGGCGGGAGTAGGTACAATGAGCAGTTCTTC.